This T cell receptor beta chain is from a study of blood T cell repertoires in COVID-19 (dated by TCRdb to 2020 to 2022). Regarding the research as a whole: Collaborator samples came from the United States, Italy and Spain and covered acute and convalescent phases of COVID-19. The prospective study material was composed of cDNA or gDNA derived from T cells, B-cell-depleted T cells, or PBMCs. The dataset comprised deeply sampled blood TCRbeta repertoires from subjects exposed to, actively infected with, or recovered from COVID-19. The repertoires were made available in a free public database intended to serve as a resource for research on the immune response to SARS-CoV-2. Samples were obtained from the ongoing ImmuneRACE study (first 160 participants) and from approximately 1,200 subjects provided by 6 global collaborators. Nearly every sample came with metadata listing a de-identified subject ID, COVID-19 status, age in years and sex. Where available, HLA class I and class II types were taken from metadata supplied by the sample provider and were not determined by assay-based typing.

Reading from cysteine to phenylalanine, the CDR3 counts 11 amino acids. Kept here is only the CDR3 DNA, which spans 33 bases and is read in frame from base 1. According to the germline V gene (reference sequence), CDR1 reads GTSNPN and CDR2 reads SVGIG. At the junction V is shortened by 5 bases and J by 5 bases, with 7 bases in between. The immunoSEQ Assay, a bias-controlled multiplex PCR, was used to amplify TCRbeta CDR3 regions from genomic DNA. Per the source publication's procedure: Within the assay, amplification of reference gene primers was used to estimate how many nucleated cells each sample contained. To quantify the absolute abundance of each unique TCRbeta CDR3 rearrangement, sequence reads were collapsed and filtered. For each sample, productive Simpson clonality was calculated as the square root of Simpson's diversity index across productive rearrangements. The source is immuneACCESS, and TCRdb retained only in-frame sequences with V and J called. Part of the clones is not carried over; for the studies checked, unresolved V genes explain less than half of this, and the remainder is unexplained. V and J calls and clone size are given by that table; D and trimming were obtained from the DNA. In all, the sample holds hundreds of thousands of clones, and about nine tenths of those were seen once. Of the sample, under 1.5% falls within the top ten clones.

What the study reported, not specific to this receptor: The quantity of clinical and demographic metadata differed by source and by participant and was supplied without curation.

As for this clone: Its antigen remains undetermined. The input lacks base qualities; no much larger clone sits a single base away.

Whole blood was collected in K2EDTA tubes by collaborating institutions according to the institutions' own protocols. Collaborator samples were shipped for TCRbeta analysis as frozen whole blood, isolated PBMCs, or DNA extracted from either sample type. This sequence originates from a woman in her twenties or thirties with active or convalescent COVID-19. The sequence is built from TRBV30 and TRBJ1-5; tentative D gene TRBD1, with 5 bases matching. The sequenced sample consisted of peripheral blood. The CDR3 region: CAWGADQPQHF. The base sequence is TGTGCCTGGGGGGCAGATCAGCCCCAGCATTTT.